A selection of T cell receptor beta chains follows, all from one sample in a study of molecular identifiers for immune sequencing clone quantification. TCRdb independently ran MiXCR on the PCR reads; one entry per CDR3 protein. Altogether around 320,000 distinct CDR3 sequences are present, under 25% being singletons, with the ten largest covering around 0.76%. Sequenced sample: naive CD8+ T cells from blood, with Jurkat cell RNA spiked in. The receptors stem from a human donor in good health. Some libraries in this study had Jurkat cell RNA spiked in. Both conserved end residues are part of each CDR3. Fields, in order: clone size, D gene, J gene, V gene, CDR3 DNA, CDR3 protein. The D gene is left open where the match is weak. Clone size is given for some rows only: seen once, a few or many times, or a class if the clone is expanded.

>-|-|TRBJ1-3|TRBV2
TGTGCCAGCAGTGAGTCGGGGAAGGGAGCTGGAAACACCATATATTTT
CASSESGKGAGNTIYF
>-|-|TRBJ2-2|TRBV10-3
TGTGCCATCAGCGACCACATTGGGGAGCTGTTTTTT
CAISDHIGELFF
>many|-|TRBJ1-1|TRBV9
TGTGCCAGCAGCGTAGATACATTCCCCGGGGAAGCTTTCTTT
CASSVDTFPGEAFF
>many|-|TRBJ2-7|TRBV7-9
TGTGCCAGCAGCTTAAATATCCCTAACTACGAGCAGTACTTC
CASSLNIPNYEQYF
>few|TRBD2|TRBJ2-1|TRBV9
TGTGCCAGCAGCGTGGGGCGGGGGGGGTACAATGAGCAGTTCTTC
CASSVGRGGYNEQFF
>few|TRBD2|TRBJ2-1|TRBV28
TGTGCCAGCAGTTTAGTTCTAGCGGGAGTCGTGCCCAATGAGCAGTTCTTC
CASSLVLAGVVPNEQFF
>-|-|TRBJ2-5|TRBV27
TGTGCCAGCAGTTTGACCGGGACACTGTACCAAGAGACCCAGTACTTC
CASSLTGTLYQETQYF
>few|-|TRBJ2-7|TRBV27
TGTGCCAGCAGTTTAGGTCGTGTGTCACCGTGGGGCGAGCAGTACTTC
CASSLGRVSPWGEQYF
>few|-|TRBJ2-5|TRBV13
TGTGCCAGCAGCAAACGGGGGGCCAGCCAAGAGACCCAGTACTTC
CASSKRGASQETQYF
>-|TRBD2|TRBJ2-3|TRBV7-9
TGTGCCAGCAGCTCACAACTAGCGGGGGAGGACACAGATACGCAGTATTTT
CASSSQLAGEDTDTQYF
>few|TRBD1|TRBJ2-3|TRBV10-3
TGTGCCATCAGTTCCTGGGACAGGGGAAACTTTAACACAGATACGCAGTATTTT
CAISSWDRGNFNTDTQYF
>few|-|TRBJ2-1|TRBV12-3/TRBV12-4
TGTGCCAGCAGTTCGTTGATTTGGGATGAGCAGTTCTTC
CASSSLIWDEQFF
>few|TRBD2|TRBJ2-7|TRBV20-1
TGCAGTGCTAGAGATGAGGTTAGCGGGCCGACCTACGAGCAGTACTTC
CSARDEVSGPTYEQYF
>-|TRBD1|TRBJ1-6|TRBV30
TGTGCCTGGAGTGTGGTTGGACAGGGGACGGGGTCACCCCTCCACTTT
CAWSVVGQGTGSPLHF
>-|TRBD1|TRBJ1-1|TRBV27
TGTGCCAGCAGTCCCCGGGACAGGGAAGGCCGAGTGTACTCTGAAGCTTTCTTT
CASSPRDREGRVYSEAFF
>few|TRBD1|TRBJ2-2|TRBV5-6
TGTGCCAGCAGCGAGGGACAGGCCTACACCGGGGAGCTGTTTTTT
CASSEGQAYTGELFF
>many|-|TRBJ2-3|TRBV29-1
TGCAGCGTTCAAGGGGGGGAGGCAGATACGCAGTATTTT
CSVQGGEADTQYF
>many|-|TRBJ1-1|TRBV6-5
TGTGCCAGCAGTTACACAGGGTGGACTGAAGCTTTCTTT
CASSYTGWTEAFF
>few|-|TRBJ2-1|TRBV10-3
TGTGCCATCGCAGGGGACGAGGAGCAGTTCTTC
CAIAGDEEQFF
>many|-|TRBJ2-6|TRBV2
TGTGCCAGCAGTGAAGAGGGTACGCTCTTTGGGGCCAACGTCCTGACTTTC
CASSEEGTLFGANVLTF
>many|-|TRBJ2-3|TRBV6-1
TGTGCCAGCAGTCCGCTGACAGACACAGATACGCAGTATTTT
CASSPLTDTDTQYF
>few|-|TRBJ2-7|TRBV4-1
TGCGCCAGCAGCTTTGGCAGCGGAAGTAACACCTACGAGCAGTACTTC
CASSFGSGSNTYEQYF
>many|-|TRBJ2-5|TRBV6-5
TGTGCCAGCAGGGAGGGCCTGGAGACCCAGTACTTC
CASREGLETQYF
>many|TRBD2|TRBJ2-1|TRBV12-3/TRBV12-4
TGTGCCAGCAGCGGCGGGAGCTCGAAAAATGAGCAGTTCTTC
CASSGGSSKNEQFF
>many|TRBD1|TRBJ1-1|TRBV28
TGTGCCAGCAGTGAGTCAGGGGGAGATAACACTGAAGCTTTCTTT
CASSESGGDNTEAFF
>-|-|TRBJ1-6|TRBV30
TGTGCCTGGAGTCCCGGGTCCTACAATTCACCCCTCCACTTT
CAWSPGSYNSPLHF
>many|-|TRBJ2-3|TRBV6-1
TGTGCCAGCAGTGACAGGGGGGGAGATACGCAGTATTTT
CASSDRGGDTQYF
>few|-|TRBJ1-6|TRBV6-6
TGTGCCAGCAAGACCTTCGAAAATCACTGGGATTCACCCCTCCACTTT
CASKTFENHWDSPLHF
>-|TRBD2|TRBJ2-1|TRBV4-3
TGCGCCAGCAGCCCTCTAGGGCTAGCGGGTGTAAACAATGAGCAGTCCTTC
CASSPLGLAGVNNEQSF
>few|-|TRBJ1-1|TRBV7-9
TGTGCCAGCAGCCCTAGACGGGGGGCGCGGGAGACTGAAGCTTTCTTT
CASSPRRGARETEAFF
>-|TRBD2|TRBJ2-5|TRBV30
TGTGCCTGGAGTTGGGGGGGGTTAACAGAGACCCGGTACTTC
CAWSWGGLTETRYF
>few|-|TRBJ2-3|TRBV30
TGTGCCTGGAACTCTGGGGGGGCCACCACAGATACGCAGTATTTT
CAWNSGGATTDTQYF